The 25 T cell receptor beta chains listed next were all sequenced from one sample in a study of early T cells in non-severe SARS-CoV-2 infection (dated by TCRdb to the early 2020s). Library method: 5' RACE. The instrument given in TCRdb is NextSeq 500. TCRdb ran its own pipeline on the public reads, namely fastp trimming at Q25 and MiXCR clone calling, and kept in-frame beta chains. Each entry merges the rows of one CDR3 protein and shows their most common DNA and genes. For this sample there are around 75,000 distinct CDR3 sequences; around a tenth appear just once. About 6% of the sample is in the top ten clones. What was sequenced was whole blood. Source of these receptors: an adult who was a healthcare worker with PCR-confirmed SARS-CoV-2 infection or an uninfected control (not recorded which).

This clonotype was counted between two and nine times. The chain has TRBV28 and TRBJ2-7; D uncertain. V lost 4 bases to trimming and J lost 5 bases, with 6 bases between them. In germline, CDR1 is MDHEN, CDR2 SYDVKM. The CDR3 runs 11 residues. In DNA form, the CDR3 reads TGTGCCAGCAGTTCATACCACGAGCAGTACTTC. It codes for CASSSYHEQYF.

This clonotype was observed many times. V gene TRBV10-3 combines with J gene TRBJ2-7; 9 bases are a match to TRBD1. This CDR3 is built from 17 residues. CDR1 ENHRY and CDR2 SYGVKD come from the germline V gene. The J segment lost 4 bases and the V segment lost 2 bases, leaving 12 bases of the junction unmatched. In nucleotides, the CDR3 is TGTGCCATCAGTGAGGGTCCTAGTAGGACAGGGGAATACGAGCAGTACTTC. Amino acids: CAISEGPSRTGEYEQYF.

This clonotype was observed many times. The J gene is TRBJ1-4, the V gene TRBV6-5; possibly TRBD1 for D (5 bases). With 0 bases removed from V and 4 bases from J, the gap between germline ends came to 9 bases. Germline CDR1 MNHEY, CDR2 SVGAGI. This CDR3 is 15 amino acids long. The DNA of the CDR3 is TGTGCCAGCAGTTACTCGGGGACGCTTAATGAAAAACTGTTTTTT. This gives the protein CASSYSGTLNEKLFF.

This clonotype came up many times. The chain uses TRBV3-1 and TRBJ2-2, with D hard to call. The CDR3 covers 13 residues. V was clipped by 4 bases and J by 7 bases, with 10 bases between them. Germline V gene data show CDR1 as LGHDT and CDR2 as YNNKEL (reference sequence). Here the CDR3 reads CASSPNPGGELFF. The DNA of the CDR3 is TGTGCCAGCAGCCCGAACCCAGGCGGGGAGCTGTTTTTT.

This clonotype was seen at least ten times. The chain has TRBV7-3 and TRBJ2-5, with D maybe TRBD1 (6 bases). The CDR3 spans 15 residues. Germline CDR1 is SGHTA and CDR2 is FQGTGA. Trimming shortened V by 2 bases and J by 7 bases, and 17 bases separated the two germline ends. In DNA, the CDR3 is TGTGCCAGCAGCTTAGGGCCAGGGGATTTGGTGACCCAGTACTTC. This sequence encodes CASSLGPGDLVTQYF.

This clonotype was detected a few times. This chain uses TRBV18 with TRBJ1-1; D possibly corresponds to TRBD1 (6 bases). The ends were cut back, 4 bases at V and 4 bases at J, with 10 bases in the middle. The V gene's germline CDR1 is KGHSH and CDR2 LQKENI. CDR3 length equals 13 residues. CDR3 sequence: CASSRGAGTEAFF. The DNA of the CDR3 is TGTGCCAGCTCACGGGGGGCAGGCACTGAAGCTTTCTTT.

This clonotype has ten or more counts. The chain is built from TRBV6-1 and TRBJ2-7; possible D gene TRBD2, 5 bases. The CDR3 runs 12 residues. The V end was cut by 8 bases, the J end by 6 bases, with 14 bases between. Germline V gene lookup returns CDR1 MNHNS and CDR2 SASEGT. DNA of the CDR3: TGTGCCAGCCTCCCGGAGGATTTCGAGCAGTACTTC. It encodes CASLPEDFEQYF.

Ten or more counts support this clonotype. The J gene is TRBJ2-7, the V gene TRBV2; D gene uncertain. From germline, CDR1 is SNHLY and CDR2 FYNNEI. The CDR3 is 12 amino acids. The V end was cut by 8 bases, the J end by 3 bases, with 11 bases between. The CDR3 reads CASDNKVYEQYF. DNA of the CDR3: TGTGCCAGCGACAACAAAGTCTACGAGCAGTACTTC.

In DNA form, the CDR3 reads TGTGCCAGCAGCCCAGTCTCTGCTGGGGTGGCTGAAGCTTTCTTT. It specifies CASSPVSAGVAEAFF. The chain recombines TRBV14 with TRBJ1-1, with no clear D. The CDR3 is 15 residues long. Trimming took off 4 bases at V and 6 bases at J, with 18 bases between the two ends. From germline, CDR1 is SGHDN and CDR2 FVKESK.

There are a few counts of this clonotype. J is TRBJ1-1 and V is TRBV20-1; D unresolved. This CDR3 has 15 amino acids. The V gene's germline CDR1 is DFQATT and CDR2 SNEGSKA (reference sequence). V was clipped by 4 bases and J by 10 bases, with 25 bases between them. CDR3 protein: CSATPPAGKEEVAFF. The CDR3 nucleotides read TGCAGTGCTACTCCTCCGGCGGGGAAGGAGGAGGTAGCTTTCTTT.

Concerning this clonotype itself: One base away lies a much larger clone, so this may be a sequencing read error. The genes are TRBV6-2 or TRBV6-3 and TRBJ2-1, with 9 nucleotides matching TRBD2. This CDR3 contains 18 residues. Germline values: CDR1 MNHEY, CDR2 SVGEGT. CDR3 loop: CASSYPPSGTSSCNEQFF. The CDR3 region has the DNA TGTGCCAGCAGTTACCCCCCTAGCGGGACGAGCTCCTGCAATGAGCAGTTCTTC.

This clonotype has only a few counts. CDR3 DNA sequence: TGTGCCATCAGTGATAAGCGGCCCGCGAACACCGGGGAGCTGTTTTTT. Translation: CAISDKRPANTGELFF. V usage is TRBV10-3 and J usage is TRBJ2-2; tentatively, D is TRBD2 (5 bases). Trimming stripped 3 bases from V and 0 bases from J, with 11 bases between. Germline assignment: CDR1 ENHRY and CDR2 SYGVKD. This CDR3 contains 16 residues.

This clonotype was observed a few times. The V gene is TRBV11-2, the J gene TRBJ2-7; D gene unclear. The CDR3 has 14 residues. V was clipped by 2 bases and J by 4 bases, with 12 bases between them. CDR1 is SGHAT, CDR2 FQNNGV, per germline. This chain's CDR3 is CASSLLTTRYEQYF. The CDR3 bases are TGTGCCAGCAGCTTACTCACCACGCGATACGAGCAGTACTTC.

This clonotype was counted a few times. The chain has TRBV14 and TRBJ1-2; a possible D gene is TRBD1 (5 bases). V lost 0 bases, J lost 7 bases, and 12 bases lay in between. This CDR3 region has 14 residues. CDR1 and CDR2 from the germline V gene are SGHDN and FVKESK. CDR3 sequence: CASSQDRQGSGYTF. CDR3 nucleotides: TGTGCCAGCAGCCAAGATCGGCAGGGAAGTGGCTACACCTTC.

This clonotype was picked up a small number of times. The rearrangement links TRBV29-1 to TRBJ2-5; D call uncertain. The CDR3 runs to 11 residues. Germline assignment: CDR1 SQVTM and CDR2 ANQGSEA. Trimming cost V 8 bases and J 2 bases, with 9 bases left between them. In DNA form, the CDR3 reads TGCAGCACGGACCTTCAAGAGACCCAGTACTTC. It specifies CSTDLQETQYF.

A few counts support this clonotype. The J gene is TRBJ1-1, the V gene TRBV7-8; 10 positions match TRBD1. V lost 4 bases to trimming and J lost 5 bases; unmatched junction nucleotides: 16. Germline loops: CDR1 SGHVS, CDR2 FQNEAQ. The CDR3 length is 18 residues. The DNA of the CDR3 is TGTGCCAGCAGCTCGTCCGGGACAGGGGCCCTCGATACGACTGAAGCTTTCTTT. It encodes CASSSSGTGALDTTEAFF.

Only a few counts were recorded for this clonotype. The CDR3 protein is CSAVHGEQYF. DNA for the CDR3: TGCAGTGCTGTACATGGCGAGCAGTACTTC. This chain uses TRBV20-1 with TRBJ2-7; D not certain. The germline CDR1 and CDR2 sequences are DFQATT and SNEGSKA (reference sequence). CDR3 length: 10 residues. V dropped 5 bases and J dropped 6 bases, with 8 bases sitting between them.

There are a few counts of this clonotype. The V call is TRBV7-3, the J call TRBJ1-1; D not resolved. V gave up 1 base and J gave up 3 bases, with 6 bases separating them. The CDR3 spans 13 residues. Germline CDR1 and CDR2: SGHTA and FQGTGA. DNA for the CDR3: TGTGCCAGCAGCTTAAGTAGGGACACTGAAGCTTTCTTT. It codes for CASSLSRDTEAFF.

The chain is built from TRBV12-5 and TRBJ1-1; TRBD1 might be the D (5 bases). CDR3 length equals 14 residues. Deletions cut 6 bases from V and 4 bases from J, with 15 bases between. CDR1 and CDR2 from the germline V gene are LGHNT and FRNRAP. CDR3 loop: CASGRESGSTEAFF. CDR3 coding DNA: TGTGCTAGTGGCAGAGAGTCAGGGAGCACTGAAGCTTTCTTT.

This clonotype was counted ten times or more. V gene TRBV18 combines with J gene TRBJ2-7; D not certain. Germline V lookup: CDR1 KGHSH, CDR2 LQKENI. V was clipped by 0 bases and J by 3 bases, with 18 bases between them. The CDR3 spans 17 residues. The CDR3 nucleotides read TGTGCCAGCTCACCACCTGAGGCAGGTTTTGCGAACTACGAGCAGTACTTC. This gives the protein CASSPPEAGFANYEQYF.

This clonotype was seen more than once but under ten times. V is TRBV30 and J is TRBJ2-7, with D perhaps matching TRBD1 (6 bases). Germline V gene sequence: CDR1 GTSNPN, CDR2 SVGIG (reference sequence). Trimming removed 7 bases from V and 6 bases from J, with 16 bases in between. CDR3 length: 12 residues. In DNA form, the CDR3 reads TGTGCCTCGACCTACCCGACAGGCGAGCAGTACTTC. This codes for CASTYPTGEQYF.

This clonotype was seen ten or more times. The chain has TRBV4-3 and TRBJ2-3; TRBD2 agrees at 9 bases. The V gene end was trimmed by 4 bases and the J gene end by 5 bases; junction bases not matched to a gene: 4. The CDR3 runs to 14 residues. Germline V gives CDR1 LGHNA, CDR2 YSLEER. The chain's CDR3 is CASSPTSGRDTQYF. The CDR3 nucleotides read TGCGCCAGCAGCCCGACTAGCGGACGAGATACGCAGTATTTT.

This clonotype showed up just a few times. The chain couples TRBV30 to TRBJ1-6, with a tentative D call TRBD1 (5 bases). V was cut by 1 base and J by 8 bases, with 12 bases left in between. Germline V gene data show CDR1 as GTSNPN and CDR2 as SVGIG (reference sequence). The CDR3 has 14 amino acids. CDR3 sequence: CAWSARGGDSPLHF. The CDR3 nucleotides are TGTGCCTGGAGTGCTAGGGGTGGTGATTCACCCCTCCACTTT.

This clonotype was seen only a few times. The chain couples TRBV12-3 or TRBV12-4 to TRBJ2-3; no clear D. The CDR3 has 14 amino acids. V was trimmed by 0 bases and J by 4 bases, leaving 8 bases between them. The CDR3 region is CASSLATLSDTQYF. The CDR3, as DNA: TGTGCCAGCAGTTTAGCGACCCTCTCAGATACGCAGTATTTT.

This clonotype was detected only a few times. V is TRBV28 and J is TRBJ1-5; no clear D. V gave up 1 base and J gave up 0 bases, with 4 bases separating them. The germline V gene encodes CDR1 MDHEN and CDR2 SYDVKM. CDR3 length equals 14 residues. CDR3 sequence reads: CASSLSSSNQPQHF. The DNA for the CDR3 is TGTGCCAGCAGTTTATCATCTAGCAATCAGCCCCAGCATTTT.